This T cell receptor (beta chain) is from a study of T-cell memory formation after mild COVID-19. Study results and limitations: Clones that contracted from day 15 to 85 had balanced CD4/CD8; later expanders were CD4+ biased. Most CD4+ clones that shrank were in CM and EM, while CD8+ ones turned up in EMRA.

This clonotype was observed a handful of times. Its antigen is still unknown. This CDR3 is 16 amino acids long. Germline loops: CDR1 SEHNR, CDR2 FQNEAQ (reference sequence). The V end lost 5 bases, the J end lost 4 bases, and 17 bases lay between the germline ends. cDNA libraries for TCR alpha and TCR beta, carrying sample barcodes and UMIs, came from 5'RACE with constant-segment primers. TCRdb independently ran MiXCR on the 5' RACE reads; one entry per CDR3 protein. The table has 150,000 to 200,000 distinct CDR3 sequences, about a fifth seen once. The sequenced material came from PBMCs or a T cell subset sorted from them (not recorded which). This receptor was obtained from an adult woman who had mild COVID-19 (a few samples of this study predate the infection). Cell type and time point are not known. The V call is TRBV7-9, the J call TRBJ2-2, with D tentatively TRBD1 (6 bases). This CDR3 is CASSAPLGASTGELFF. The DNA of the CDR3 is TGTGCCAGCAGCGCCCCCCTGGGGGCAAGCACCGGGGAGCTGTTTTTT.